This TCR beta chain was sequenced during a study of cytotoxic CD8 clonotypes in ibrutinib-treated CLL. Study-level information: The subjects consisted of about 10 relapsed/refractory and some 15 treatment-naive individuals, with approximately 17 IGHV unmutated. Response specimens were obtained following a median treatment duration of about 12 months, with a range of 6 to 36.

Clones were sequenced by immunoSEQ multiplex PCR, and TCRdb holds only the in-frame ones, with some missing. The top ten hold roughly 10% of the sample, which has just over 200,000 clones, 79% seen once. Study-wide results and caveats: Clonality at baseline surpassed age-matched healthy donors and tracked circulating CD8+ T-cell counts.

About this clone itself: The antigen is undetermined.

The CDR3 spans 15 residues. CDR1 is SNHLY, CDR2 FYNNEI, per germline. After removal of 6 bases from V and 4 bases from J, the junction contained 9 bases not matched to a gene. The receptor's source is a human donor with chronic lymphocytic leukemia. This sequence joins TRBV2 and TRBJ2-5; 9 bases are shared with TRBD2. The sequenced sample was PBMCs, obtained after 12 months of ibrutinib treatment. The CDR3 nucleotides are TGTGCCAGCAGCCCCGGGCGGGGGGGCTTAGAGACCCAGTACTTC. Protein product: CASSPGRGGLETQYF.